Sequencing of this T cell receptor beta chain was carried out in a study of blood T cell repertoires in COVID-19. About the research overall: Sites across the United States, Italy and Spain contributed samples from acute and convalescent COVID-19. Sources were T cells, B-cell-depleted T cells, or PBMCs; the material itself was cDNA or gDNA.

Authors' data handling: Estimates of nucleated cell counts were drawn from the amplification of reference gene primers. Repertoires were generated with immunoSEQ multiplex PCR, while TCRdb's copy carries only in-frame clones and drops some. The D gene and trimming were derived from the DNA, and the V and J assignments and clone size from that table. The sample records approximately 230,000 clones, nearly 90% being singletons. This clone was seen just once. The sequencing sample was made of peripheral blood. The receptor was derived from a woman aged 40 to 50 who had recovered from COVID-19.

The CDR3 nucleotides read TGTGCCAGCAGTGAACAGGGGAGCGAAAAACTGTTTTTT. Amino acids: CASSEQGSEKLFF. V is TRBV25-1 and J is TRBJ1-4, with D possibly TRBD1 on 6 matching bases. Trimming stripped 2 bases from V and 8 bases from J, with 9 bases between. This CDR3 spans 13 amino acids. The germline CDR1 and CDR2 sequences are MGHDK and SYGVNS.